The T cell receptor beta chain under discussion was sequenced for a study of cytomegalovirus exposure and HLA in healthy donors. Study results and limitations: Subsequent analysis showed first-cohort TCR clusters tending to co-occur in 120 validation repertoires. Reported results showed that the classifier diagnosed cytomegalovirus status with high specificity and sensitivity. According to the study, approximately 150 TCR beta chains were cytomegalovirus-associated.

Worth noting for this clone: Its antigen is as yet unknown.

Only in-frame clones appear in the TCRdb table, and some are missing; sequencing was by immunoSEQ multiplex PCR. The data show about 65,000 clones, just over 90% seen once. Germline V gene sequence: CDR1 MDHEN, CDR2 SYDVKM. The CDR3 is made up of 11 amino acids. Trimming removed 5 bases at V and 2 bases at J, with 4 bases between. The chain has TRBV28 and TRBJ2-7, with D uncertain. Source material: PBMCs. The sequence came from a woman younger than 30 in good health and CMV-seronegative. The CDR3 DNA follows: TGTGCCAGCAGTGTTACCTACGAGCAGTACTTC. This translates into CASSVTYEQYF.